This TCR beta chain was documented in a study of T cell repertoires in cytomegalovirus infection. Study summary: Public TCR beta signature analysis indicated the presence of both CMV infection and matching HLA type. Study-wide points: Adding up the frequency of public TCR beta families identified people who carried CMV plus the relevant HLA. The response measured ex vivo was dominated by TCR beta clonotypes (HLA-C-restricted and CMV-specific).

Trimming took 6 bases from V and 0 from J, leaving 9 bases between them. Germline values: CDR1 SNHLY, CDR2 FYNNEI. CDR3 length equals 13 residues. As regards this clonotype: Its antigen is unidentified.

TCRdb recomputed calls from the reads with MiXCR, one row per CDR3 protein. The data hold around 740,000 distinct CDR3 sequences, with less than 40% observed a single time. The chain has TRBV2 and TRBJ2-7, with D possibly TRBD2 on 5 matching bases. The receptor's source is a human donor in good health (CMV status not recorded). Some clones in this sample may be carry-over from other donors' samples. Sequenced material: PBMCs. CDR3 in DNA: TGTGCCAGCAGGAGAGGGAGCTCCTACGAGCAGTACTTC. Translated: CASRRGSSYEQYF. Combining the CDR3 with reference TRBV2 and TRBJ2-7 gives the whole variable domain EPEVTQTPSHQVTQMGQEVILRCVPISNHLYFYWYRQILGQKVEFLVSFYNNEISEKSEIFDDQFSVERPDGSNFTLKIRSTKLEDSAMYFCASRRGSSYEQYFGPGTRLTVT.